This T cell receptor beta chain was sequenced in a study of patients and donors after allogeneic stem cell transplantation. TCRdb fed the RT-PCR reads into MiXCR, producing one record per CDR3 protein. The sample yields hundreds of thousands of distinct CDR3 sequences, around 40% seen once. This sequence originates from a human donor who was either an allogeneic HSCT recipient or a stem cell or donor lymphocyte infusion donor (not recorded which). It is not recorded whose cells these are; they may come from a transplant donor. The sample was blood, either unsorted or a sorted T cell fraction (not recorded which).

CDR3 in amino acids: CASRRQSGTVNSPLHF. CDR3 in DNA: TGTGCCAGCAGACGGCAGTCCGGGACAGTTAATTCACCCCTCCACTTT. The chain couples TRBV6-1 to TRBJ1-6, with 7 bases lining up with TRBD1. V dropped 6 bases and J dropped 6; count of bases not matched to a gene: 11. Germline values: CDR1 MNHNS, CDR2 SASEGT. CDR3 size: 16 residues.